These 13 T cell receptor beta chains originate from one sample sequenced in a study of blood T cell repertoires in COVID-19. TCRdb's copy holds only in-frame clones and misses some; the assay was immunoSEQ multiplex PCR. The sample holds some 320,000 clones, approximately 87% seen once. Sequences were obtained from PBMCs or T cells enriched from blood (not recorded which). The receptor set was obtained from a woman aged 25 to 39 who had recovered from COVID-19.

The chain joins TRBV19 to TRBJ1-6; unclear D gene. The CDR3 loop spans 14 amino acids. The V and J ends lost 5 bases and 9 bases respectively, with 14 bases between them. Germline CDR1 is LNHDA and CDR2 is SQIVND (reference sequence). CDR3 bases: TGTGCCAGTAGTCCGGCGGGGTATGGTTCACCCCTCCACTTT. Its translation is CASSPAGYGSPLHF. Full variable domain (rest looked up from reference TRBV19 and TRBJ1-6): DGGITQSPKYLFRKEGQNVTLSCEQNLNHDAMYWYRQDPGQGLRLIYYSQIVNDFQKGDIAEGYSVSREKKESFPLTVTSAQKNPTAFYLCASSPAGYGSPLHFGNGTRLTVT.

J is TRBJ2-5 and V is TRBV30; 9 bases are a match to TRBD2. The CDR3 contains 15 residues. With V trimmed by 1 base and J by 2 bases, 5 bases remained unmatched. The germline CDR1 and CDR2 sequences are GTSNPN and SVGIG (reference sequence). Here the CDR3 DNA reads TGTGCCTGGAGTGGGGCAGCGGGGGGTCAAGAGACCCAGTACTTC. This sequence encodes CAWSGAAGGQETQYF.

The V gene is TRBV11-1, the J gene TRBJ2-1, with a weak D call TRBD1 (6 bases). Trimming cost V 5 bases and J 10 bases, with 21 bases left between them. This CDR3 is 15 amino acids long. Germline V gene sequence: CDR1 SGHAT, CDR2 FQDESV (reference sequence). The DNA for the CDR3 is TGTGCCAGCAGCCCAAGCAGGGGAATGATAGACGAGCAGTTCTTC. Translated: CASSPSRGMIDEQFF.

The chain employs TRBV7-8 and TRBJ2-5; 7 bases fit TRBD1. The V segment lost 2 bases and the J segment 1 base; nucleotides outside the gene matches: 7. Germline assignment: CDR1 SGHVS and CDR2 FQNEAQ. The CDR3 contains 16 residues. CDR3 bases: TGTGCCAGCAGCTTATTAGAGGGGGCCCCCCAAGAGACCCAGTACTTC. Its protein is CASSLLEGAPQETQYF.

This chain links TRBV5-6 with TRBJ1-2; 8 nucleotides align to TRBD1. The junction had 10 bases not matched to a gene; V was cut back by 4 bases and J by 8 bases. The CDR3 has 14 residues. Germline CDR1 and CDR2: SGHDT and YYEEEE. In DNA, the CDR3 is TGTGCCAGCAGCCCCTTAGGGACAGGCGGGGGCTACACCTTC. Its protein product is CASSPLGTGGGYTF.

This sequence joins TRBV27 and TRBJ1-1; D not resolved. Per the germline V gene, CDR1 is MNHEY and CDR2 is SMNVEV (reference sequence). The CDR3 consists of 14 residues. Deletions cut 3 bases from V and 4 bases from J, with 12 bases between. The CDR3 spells CASSFRDEGTEAFF. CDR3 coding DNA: TGTGCCAGCAGTTTTAGGGATGAGGGCACTGAAGCTTTCTTT.

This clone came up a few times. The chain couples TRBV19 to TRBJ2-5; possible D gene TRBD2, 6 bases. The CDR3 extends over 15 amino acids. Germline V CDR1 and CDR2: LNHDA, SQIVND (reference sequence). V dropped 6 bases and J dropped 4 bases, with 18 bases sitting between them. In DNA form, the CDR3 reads TGTGCCAGTAGCCTACCCGGACTGGGAGGAGAGACCCAGTACTTC. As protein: CASSLPGLGGETQYF. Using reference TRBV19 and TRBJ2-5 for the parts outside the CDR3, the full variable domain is DGGITQSPKYLFRKEGQNVTLSCEQNLNHDAMYWYRQDPGQGLRLIYYSQIVNDFQKGDIAEGYSVSREKKESFPLTVTSAQKNPTAFYLCASSLPGLGGETQYFGPGTRLLVL.

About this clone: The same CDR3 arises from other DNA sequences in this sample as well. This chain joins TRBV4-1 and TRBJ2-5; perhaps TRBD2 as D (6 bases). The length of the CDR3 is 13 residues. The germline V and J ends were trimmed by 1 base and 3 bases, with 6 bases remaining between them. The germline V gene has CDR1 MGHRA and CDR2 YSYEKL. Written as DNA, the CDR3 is TGCGCCAGCAGCCAAGCGGGAGAAGAGACCCAGTACTTC. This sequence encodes CASSQAGEETQYF.

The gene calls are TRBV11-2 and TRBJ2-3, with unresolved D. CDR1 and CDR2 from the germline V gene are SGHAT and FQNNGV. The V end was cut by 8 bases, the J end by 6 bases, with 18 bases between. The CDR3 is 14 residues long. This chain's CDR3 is CASGISTLEDTQYF. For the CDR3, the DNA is TGTGCCAGCGGTATAAGCACTCTAGAGGATACGCAGTATTTT. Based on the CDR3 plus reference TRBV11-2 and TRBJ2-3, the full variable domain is EAGVAQSPRYKIIEKRQSVAFWCNPISGHATLYWYQQILGQGPKLLIQFQNNGVVDDSQLPKDRFSAERLKGVDSTLKIQPAKLEDSAVYLCASGISTLEDTQYFGPGTRLTVL.

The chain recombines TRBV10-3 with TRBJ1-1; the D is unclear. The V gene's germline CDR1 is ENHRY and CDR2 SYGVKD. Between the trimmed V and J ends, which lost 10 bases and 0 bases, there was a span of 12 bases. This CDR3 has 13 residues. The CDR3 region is CATRPEVNTEAFF. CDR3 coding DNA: TGTGCCACCCGCCCGGAGGTGAACACTGAAGCTTTCTTT.

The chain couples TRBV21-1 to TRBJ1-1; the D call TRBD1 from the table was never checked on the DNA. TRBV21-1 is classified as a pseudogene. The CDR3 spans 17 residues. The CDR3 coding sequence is TGTGCCAGCAGCAAACAGGGGCTTTCTACGTCGAACACTGAAGCTTTCTTT. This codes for CASSKQGLSTSNTEAFF.

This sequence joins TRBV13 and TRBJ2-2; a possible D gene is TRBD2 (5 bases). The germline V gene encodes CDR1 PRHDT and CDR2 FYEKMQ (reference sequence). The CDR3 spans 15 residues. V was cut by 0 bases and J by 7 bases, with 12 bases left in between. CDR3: CASSLGKYSGGELFF. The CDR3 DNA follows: TGTGCCAGCAGCTTAGGAAAATACAGCGGCGGGGAGCTGTTTTTT.

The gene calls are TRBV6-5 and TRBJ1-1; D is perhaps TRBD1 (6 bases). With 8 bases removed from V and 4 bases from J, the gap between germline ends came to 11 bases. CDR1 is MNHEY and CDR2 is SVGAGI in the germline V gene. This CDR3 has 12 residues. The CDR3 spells CASGRGTTEAFF. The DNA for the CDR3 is TGTGCCAGCGGGAGGGGGACCACTGAAGCTTTCTTT.